The entry below gives a single T cell receptor (beta chain) sequence along with its context. Its antigen is still unknown. Its ends do not fully match the called genes, so a read error is possible. The entry originates in a study of breast tumors, draining lymph nodes, adjacent tissues. Findings and caveats of the study: The data were judged consistent with most tumor T cells coming from lymph node and expanding in tumor. The lymph node origin of tumor T cells was framed as consistent with a hypothesis, not demonstrated. Luminal-like breast cancer showed significantly greater tumor-nontumor repertoire similarity than basal-like breast cancer did. Tumor repertoires ranked between lymph nodes and nontumor tissue in diversity, with V and J gene preferences.

TCRdb used MiXCR to reprocess the multiplex PCR reads, holding one entry per CDR3 protein. The sample comprises fewer than 200,000 distinct CDR3 sequences, roughly a third of which are singletons, and 3% to 4.5% rests with the top ten. The CDR3 consists of 16 residues. Germline assignment: CDR1 LGHNA and CDR2 YNFKEQ. The lymph nodes were axillary draining lymph nodes from breast cancer patients. The source material was axillary lymph node tissue. This rearrangement joins TRBV4-2 to TRBJ2-2; D assignment may be TRBD1 or TRBD2 (5 bases each). The receptor was derived from a female donor with breast cancer. Some clones in this sample may be carry-over from other donors' samples. CDR3 amino acids: CACRSLRDVDTGELFF. CDR3 nucleotide sequence: TGTGCCTGCAGGTCTCTCCGGGACGTCGACACCGGGGAGCTGTTTTTT.